The present entry profiles one T cell receptor (beta chain) with its context. The antigen is undetermined. Criteria for exclusion of patients were uncontrolled infection, other autoimmune disease, pregnancy or lactation. Diagnoses were made from clinical symptoms, serum measures (thyroxine and TRAb), thyroid ultrasound and orbital computed tomography. Amplified regions were TCR beta CDR3 sequences from RNA transcripts. Initially, a first-round RT-PCR of the TCR CDR3 employed the HTBI primer set. MiXCR, run by TCRdb on the multiplex PCR reads, gives a single entry per CDR3 protein. The sample has 250,000 to 350,000 distinct CDR3 sequences; around 17% are singletons. This sample was taken from a study of T cells in Graves' hyperthyroidism and ophthalmopathy. Germline V CDR1 and CDR2: LNHDA, SQIVND (reference sequence). The CDR3 has 14 residues. Between the trimmed V and J ends, which lost 3 bases and 7 bases, there was a span of 13 bases.

Overall study findings and caveats: Most thyroid clonotypes expanded above 0.001 were also detected in blood. Ophthalmopathy was told apart from stable hyperthyroidism by a 13 V-J model.

This sequence joins TRBV19 and TRBJ1-5; D gene ambiguous. The source material was blood. The TCR originated in a man aged 25 to 40 with Graves' hyperthyroidism. The CDR3 DNA sequence: TGTGCCAGTAGTATGGAACTCCCTGGCCAGCCCCAGCATTTT. The encoded protein is CASSMELPGQPQHF.